The next 6 T cell receptor beta chains were all read from a single sample in a study of blood T cell repertoires in COVID-19. Sequencing used immunoSEQ multiplex PCR; TCRdb keeps in-frame clones, though not all of them. Here the sample spans approximately 300,000 clones, under 90% being singletons. The material sequenced was PBMCs or T cells enriched from blood (not recorded which). The receptors were sampled from a man in his sixties who had recovered from COVID-19.

The chain uses TRBV14 and TRBJ2-2; TRBD2 agrees at 14 bases. V lost 3 bases, J lost 6 bases, and 6 bases stayed unmatched. The CDR3 spans 17 residues. From germline, CDR1 is SGHDN and CDR2 FVKESK. The CDR3 region has the DNA TGTGCCAGCAGCCACCCGGGACTAGCGGGAGTCCCCGGGGAGCTGTTTTTT. It codes for CASSHPGLAGVPGELFF.

The sample holds a few counts of this clone. Within the sample, other DNA sequences also encode this same CDR3. J is TRBJ1-2 and V is TRBV5-1, with no clear D. Germline V gene lookup returns CDR1 SGHRS and CDR2 YFSETQ. This CDR3 has 14 amino acids. The V and J ends lost 0 bases and 1 base respectively, with 7 bases between them. CDR3 loop: CASSLVPGNYGYTF. CDR3 nucleotide sequence: TGCGCCAGCAGCTTGGTTCCGGGTAACTATGGCTACACCTTC. Combining the CDR3 with reference TRBV5-1 and TRBJ1-2 gives the whole variable domain KAGVTQTPRYLIKTRGQQVTLSCSPISGHRSVSWYQQTPGQGLQFLFEYFSETQRNKGNFPGRFSGRQFSNSRSEMNVSTLELGDSALYLCASSLVPGNYGYTFGSGTRLTVV.

This clone was detected a few times. V and J are TRBV6-4 and TRBJ2-1; maybe TRBD2 (5 bases). The germline V gene has CDR1 MRHNA and CDR2 SNTAGT. Deletions cut 4 bases from V and 7 bases from J, with 17 bases between. The CDR3 is 15 amino acids. In DNA, the CDR3 is TGTGCCAGCAGTGTTAGCGCCGGAGTTTTAAATGAGCAGTTCTTC. Its translation: CASSVSAGVLNEQFF.

This chain connects TRBV27 to TRBJ2-3, with TRBD2 matching over 8 bases. The CDR3 covers 17 residues. Germline trimming cut 5 bases from V and 0 bases from J; bases unmatched to any gene: 10. Per the germline V gene, CDR1 is MNHEY and CDR2 is SMNVEV (reference sequence). In DNA, the CDR3 is TGTGCCAGCAGTCCCTTCTTAGCGGGAATTAGCACAGATACGCAGTATTTT. The encoded protein is CASSPFLAGISTDTQYF.

The chain joins TRBV7-8 to TRBJ2-1; 7 bases map to TRBD2. The CDR3 has 16 amino acids. The junction had 13 bases not matched to a gene; V was cut back by 1 base and J by 10 bases. Germline V gene data show CDR1 as SGHVS and CDR2 as FQNEAQ. The CDR3 sequence is CASSLVLGQRRGEQFF. DNA for the CDR3: TGTGCCAGCAGCTTAGTGTTGGGGCAGCGGCGGGGGGAGCAGTTCTTC.

The V and J genes are TRBV6-5 and TRBJ2-7; D might be TRBD1 (6 bases). The CDR3 is 13 amino acids. V was clipped by 6 bases and J by 4 bases, with 13 bases between them. Germline CDR1 MNHEY, CDR2 SVGAGI. The CDR3 region is CASRADRTYEQYF. CDR3 sequence (DNA): TGTGCCAGCAGGGCGGACAGAACATACGAGCAGTACTTC.